This T cell receptor (beta chain) emerged from a study of human T cells and chemical hapten exposure. The time point denotes: patch test 1, 2 weeks after DPC sensitization. Treatment of the sample: therapeutic diphenylcyclopropenone sensitization with weekly scalp DPC. Each donor was an alopecia patient between 18 and 70 years of age who qualified for DPC. The V gene end was trimmed by 6 bases and the J gene end by 6 bases; junction bases not matched to a gene: 2. This CDR3 spans 12 amino acids. MiXCR, run by TCRdb on the RACE reads, gives a single entry per CDR3 protein. Among around 380,000 distinct CDR3 sequences listed, 4% to 5.5% were seen once. This clonotype has at least ten counts.

The V gene is TRBV12-3 or TRBV12-4, the J gene TRBJ2-4; 7 positions match TRBD1. This receptor was identified in a woman aged 45-59 years with alopecia areata. Some clones in this sample may be carry-over from other donors' samples. The starting material was whole blood, obtained in connection with sensitization to the hapten diphenylcyclopropenone (DPC). The CDR3 DNA sequence: TGTGCCAGCAGGGCAGGGGGAAACATTCAGTACTTC. Protein: CASRAGGNIQYF.